This T cell receptor beta chain was captured by sequencing in a study of cytomegalovirus exposure and HLA in healthy donors. PCR used 60 Vbeta primers and 13 Jbeta primers. Data came from immunoSEQ multiplex PCR; TCRdb stores just in-frame clones and leaves some out. Of 150,000 to 200,000 clones listed, approximately 80% are singletons. The table lists this clone with a few counts. What it binds is unknown. Findings of the study overall: Further analysis, carried out later, found HLA-associated TCR beta chains more clonally expanded than equally common other chains.

V was shortened by 3 bases and J by 4 bases, with 13 bases between the two germline ends. The CDR3 totals 14 residues. Germline-derived CDR1 and CDR2 are KGHSH and LQKENI. The clonotype was recovered from a man aged 18 to 29 in good health and CMV-seronegative. The chain employs TRBV18 and TRBJ2-7; possibly TRBD1 for D (6 bases). The material sequenced was PBMCs. The CDR3 DNA follows: TGTGCCAGCTCACCGGAGACAGGTGGGTACGAGCAGTACTTC. This codes for CASSPETGGYEQYF. Full variable domain (outside the CDR3, taken from reference TRBV18 and TRBJ2-7): NAGVMQNPRHLVRRRGQEARLRCSPMKGHSHVYWYRQLPEEGLKFMVYLQKENIIDESGMPKERFSAEFPKEGPSILRIQQVVRGDSAAYFCASSPETGGYEQYFGPGTRLTVT.